This T cell receptor (beta chain) was obtained from a study of naive CD8 T cells in extremely preterm neonates. The study's findings and limits: Productive template counts varied among preterm samples, a noted limitation.

A note on this clone: Its antigen is unidentified.

Germline-derived CDR1 and CDR2 are LNHDA and SQIVND (reference sequence). CDR3 length: 13 residues. The V end was cut by 5 bases, the J end by 4 bases, with 10 bases between. Sequencing was performed with immunoSEQ multiplex PCR; in TCRdb, only in-frame clones are kept and a portion is missing. Among over 6,500 clones listed, 95% to 98% were seen once. The chain links TRBV19 to TRBJ2-3, with D possibly TRBD1 on 5 matching bases. The receptor was isolated from a human donor in good health. The sequenced material came from naive CD8+ T cells from blood. The CDR3: CASSEDTPDTQYF. Here the CDR3 DNA reads TGTGCCAGTAGTGAGGACACCCCAGATACGCAGTATTTT.